This passage covers 27 T cell receptor beta chains from one sample sequenced in a study of cytomegalovirus exposure and HLA in healthy donors. This PCR relied on a set of 60 Vbeta primers and 13 Jbeta primers. The assay was immunoSEQ multiplex PCR, and TCRdb's table has in-frame clones only and misses some. Of approximately 120,000 clones in the sample, about 81% were seen once. Sequenced: PBMCs. The source of these receptors is a young woman in good health and CMV-seronegative.

The CDR3 sequence: CASISTSGRRTDTQYF. CDR3 nucleotide sequence: TGTGCCAGTATTTCGACTAGCGGGAGGCGCACAGATACGCAGTATTTT. The chain employs TRBV19 and TRBJ2-3; the match to TRBD2 covers 13 bases. With V trimmed by 7 bases and J by 1 base, 5 bases remained unmatched. The CDR3 spans 16 residues. In germline, CDR1 is LNHDA, CDR2 SQIVND (reference sequence).

The rearrangement uses TRBV6-6 and TRBJ1-2, with D possibly being TRBD1 (6 bases). The CDR3 has 16 residues. Trimming shortened V by 4 bases and J by 8 bases, and 23 bases separated the two germline ends. Looked up from germline, CDR1 is MNHNY and CDR2 is SVGAGI (reference sequence). CDR3 residues: CASSSPGRRGAGGYTF. Here the CDR3 DNA reads TGTGCCAGCAGTTCCCCTGGAAGGCGGGGGGCAGGCGGCTACACCTTC.

The table lists this clone with a few counts. The chain uses TRBV5-1 and TRBJ2-1; D possibly corresponds to TRBD1 (7 bases). With 0 bases removed from V and 5 bases from J, the gap between germline ends came to 24 bases. The CDR3 sequence is 19 residues long. Germline CDR1 SGHRS, CDR2 YFSETQ. CDR3 nucleotides: TGCGCCAGCAGCTTGGAGGGGGCTAGCGCCAACCCGGCCAACAATGAGCAGTTCTTC. Its protein is CASSLEGASANPANNEQFF.

The chain has TRBV19 and TRBJ1-1, with TRBD1 matching 9 bases. This CDR3 is 16 amino acids long. V lost 6 bases, J lost 1 base, and 9 bases stayed unmatched. CDR1 is LNHDA and CDR2 is SQIVND in the germline V gene (reference sequence). The CDR3, as DNA: TGTGCCAGTAGCAAAAGAGGACAGGGGACGAACACTGAAGCTTTCTTT. This codes for CASSKRGQGTNTEAFF.

V gene TRBV14 combines with J gene TRBJ2-3; D uncertain. The CDR3 runs to 14 residues. CDR1 is SGHDN, CDR2 FVKESK, per germline. Trimming stripped 0 bases from V and 2 bases from J, with 6 bases between. Here the CDR3 DNA reads TGTGCCAGCAGCCAAGACGAGGTCACAGATACGCAGTATTTT. Residues: CASSQDEVTDTQYF.

This rearrangement joins TRBV6-5 to TRBJ2-5; TRBD2 matches at 8 bases. The CDR3 runs 15 residues. Germline values: CDR1 MNHEY, CDR2 SVGAGI. J was trimmed by 5 bases and V by 6 bases; bases with no gene match: 11. The CDR3 nucleotides read TGTGCCAGCAGACGCGGGGGGTTCAGGAGGGAGACCCAGTACTTC. It codes for CASRRGGFRRETQYF.

This chain connects TRBV30 to TRBJ2-3, with 10 bases that match TRBD2. The length of the CDR3 is 19 residues. From germline, CDR1 is GTSNPN and CDR2 SVGIG (reference sequence). The V and J ends lost 2 bases and 3 bases, in that order; junction bases with no gene match: 17. CDR3 nucleotide sequence: TGTGCCTGGAGTTGGGAAAAGCACCTACTAGCGGGATTTACAGATACGCAGTATTTT. Translation gives CAWSWEKHLLAGFTDTQYF. Filled out from reference TRBV30 and TRBJ2-3, the complete variable domain reads SQTIHQWPATLVQPVGSPLSLECTVEGTSNPNLYWYRQAAGRGLQLLFYSVGIGQISSEVPQNLSASRPQDRQFILSSKKLLLSDSGFYLCAWSWEKHLLAGFTDTQYFGPGTRLTVL.

V usage is TRBV7-9 and J usage is TRBJ2-5, with 7 bases that match TRBD2. This CDR3 has 17 residues. The germline CDR1 and CDR2 sequences are SEHNR and FQNEAQ (reference sequence). V trimming: 6 bases; J trimming: 4 bases; junction bases outside the gene matches: 17. CDR3 residues: CASSSAAGGRSRETQYF. The CDR3 nucleotides read TGTGCCAGCAGTTCCGCCGCCGGCGGGAGAAGTCGAGAGACCCAGTACTTC.

The chain links TRBV6-5 to TRBJ2-2; 8 bases fit TRBD2. Germline V gene data show CDR1 as MNHEY and CDR2 as SVGAGI. Trimming cost V 2 bases and J 6 bases; bases outside gene matches: 2. The CDR3 loop spans 14 amino acids. In DNA form, the CDR3 reads TGTGCCAGCAGTTACCTCGGGGGGGCCGGGGAGCTGTTTTTT. Translated, it gives CASSYLGGAGELFF.

Here the CDR3 DNA reads TGTGCCAGCAGCCGGGACTCACCAAGGAACAATGAGCAGTTCTTC. Translation gives CASSRDSPRNNEQFF. The V call is TRBV6-5, the J call TRBJ2-1; D possibly corresponds to TRBD2 (6 bases). The V and J ends lost 6 bases and 5 bases respectively, with 17 bases between them. The germline CDR1 and CDR2 sequences are MNHEY and SVGAGI. The CDR3 runs 15 residues.

Comment on this clone: The junction does not match germline at one end; this may be a read error. The chain links TRBV25-1 to TRBJ2-2; 7 bases line up with TRBD1. CDR3 length equals 13 residues. Germline V gives CDR1 MGHDK, CDR2 SYGVNS. The CDR3: CASRETGPGELVF. The CDR3 DNA is TGTGCCAGCAGAGAGACAGGGCCCGGGGAGCTGGTTTTT.

A single count supports this clone. The sample holds other DNA sequences that translate to the same CDR3. This sequence joins TRBV5-1 and TRBJ2-3; TRBD2 matches at 7 bases. This CDR3 is built from 15 residues. Germline V gene sequence: CDR1 SGHRS, CDR2 YFSETQ. The V and J ends lost 3 bases and 2 bases, in that order; junction bases with no gene match: 6. The CDR3 loop is CASSSLARNTDTQYF. The CDR3 bases are TGCGCCAGCAGCTCACTAGCGCGAAACACAGATACGCAGTATTTT.

The gene calls are TRBV5-4 and TRBJ2-7, with a possible D match to TRBD1 (5 bases). Germline V gives CDR1 SGHNT, CDR2 YYREEE (reference sequence). The ends were cut back, 2 bases at V and 1 base at J, with 7 bases in the middle. This CDR3 is built from 13 residues. DNA of the CDR3: TGTGCCAGCAGCTTTCAGGGATCCTACGAGCAGTACTTC. Protein: CASSFQGSYEQYF.

The chain is built from TRBV6-1 and TRBJ1-2, with 8 bases aligning to TRBD1. The CDR3 is 17 amino acids. Germline V gives CDR1 MNHNS, CDR2 SASEGT. Losses at the gene ends were 3 bases for V and 0 bases for J; bases not matched to a gene: 9. This CDR3 reads CASSESDRAQSNYGYTF. CDR3 nucleotide sequence: TGTGCCAGCAGTGAGTCGGACAGGGCTCAATCTAACTATGGCTACACCTTC.

This chain uses TRBV5-4 with TRBJ2-1; no definite D call. Germline CDR1 is SGHNT and CDR2 is YYREEE (reference sequence). CDR3 length: 14 residues. V shed 0 bases and J shed 4 bases, with 8 bases lying between them. CDR3 in amino acids: CASSLAGAYNEQFF. The CDR3 DNA is TGTGCCAGCAGCTTGGCCGGTGCTTACAATGAGCAGTTCTTC.

In this sample, this clone turned up once. The chain is built from TRBV7-8 and TRBJ2-7; 8 bases fit TRBD1. The CDR3 extends over 12 amino acids. The trim removed 5 bases at V and 12 bases at J, leaving 9 bases unmatched. Germline loops: CDR1 SGHVS, CDR2 FQNEAQ. CDR3 loop: CASSPTRTGPYF. CDR3 DNA sequence: TGTGCCAGCAGCCCGACTCGGACAGGGCCGTACTTC.

V usage is TRBV5-4 and J usage is TRBJ2-7, with 12 nucleotides matching TRBD1. The CDR3 consists of 15 residues. J gave up 6 bases and V 6 bases, and 10 bases lay outside the gene matches. Germline V gives CDR1 SGHNT, CDR2 YYREEE (reference sequence). In DNA, the CDR3 is TGTGCCAGCATTAGGGGGACAGGGGGCGAGGTCGAGCAGTACTTC. This sequence encodes CASIRGTGGEVEQYF.

The chain has TRBV18 and TRBJ1-1; TRBD1 is a possible D gene (5 bases). V lost 5 bases to trimming and J lost 7 bases, with 14 bases between them. Looked up from germline, CDR1 is KGHSH and CDR2 is LQKENI. The CDR3 is 13 residues long. CDR3 bases: TGTGCCAGCTCATTGGGGCCCGGGTTTGAAGCTTTCTTT. Its translation: CASSLGPGFEAFF.

The gene calls are TRBV5-1 and TRBJ2-3, with 10 bases identical to TRBD2. Germline V gene data show CDR1 as SGHRS and CDR2 as YFSETQ. With 0 bases clipped from V and 5 bases from J, the junction kept 6 bases outside the gene matches. The CDR3 is 16 amino acids. As DNA, the CDR3 is TGCGCCAGCAGCTTGGGTGCGCTAGCGGGAGTAGATACGCAGTATTTT. Protein product: CASSLGALAGVDTQYF.

The chain has TRBV30 and TRBJ1-6; 10 bases map to TRBD1. The CDR3 has 14 residues. The V gene's germline CDR1 is GTSNPN and CDR2 SVGIG (reference sequence). Trimming removed 2 bases from V and 8 bases from J; junction bases left unmatched: 3. The CDR3 nucleotides are TGTGCCTGGAGTCCGGGACAGGGGTATTCACCCCTCCACTTT. This translates into CAWSPGQGYSPLHF.

V gene TRBV19 combines with J gene TRBJ1-5; no reliable D call. The CDR3 has 14 residues. Trimming removed 2 bases from V and 5 bases from J, with 10 bases in between. Per the germline V gene, CDR1 is LNHDA and CDR2 is SQIVND (reference sequence). The CDR3 protein is CASSILAPYQPQHF. As DNA, the CDR3 is TGTGCCAGTAGTATATTGGCCCCCTATCAGCCCCAGCATTTT.

The CDR3 reads CASSQDRNYGYTF. The CDR3 region has the DNA TGCGCCAGCAGCCAAGACCGTAACTATGGCTACACCTTC. V gene TRBV4-3 combines with J gene TRBJ1-2; the D is unclear. The length of the CDR3 is 13 residues. Germline CDR1 LGHNA, CDR2 YSLEER. Trimming shortened V by 0 bases and J by 1 base, and 3 bases separated the two germline ends.

The chain has TRBV12-5 and TRBJ2-1; D not certain. The germline gives CDR1 LGHNT, CDR2 FRNRAP. This CDR3 has 15 amino acids. Trimming removed 6 bases at V and 7 bases at J, with 19 bases between. The chain's CDR3 is CASGPDTHGFNEQFF. CDR3 sequence (DNA): TGTGCTAGTGGCCCCGATACCCACGGGTTTAATGAGCAGTTCTTC.

This chain connects TRBV30 to TRBJ1-5, with no clear D. V lost 5 bases and J lost 7, with 12 bases in between. This CDR3 spans 12 amino acids. Looked up from germline, CDR1 is GTSNPN and CDR2 is SVGIG (reference sequence). DNA of the CDR3: TGTGCCTGGGACCGCCGGGGACAGCCCCAGCATTTT. Residues: CAWDRRGQPQHF.

The chain employs TRBV5-1 and TRBJ1-1, with a possible D match to TRBD1 (5 bases). Germline CDR1 reads SGHRS; CDR2 reads YFSETQ. Trimming stripped 6 bases from V and 1 base from J, with 13 bases between. The CDR3 length is 14 residues. For the CDR3, the DNA is TGCGCCAGCACTTACACAGGCGGGAACACTGAAGCTTTCTTT. It is translated as CASTYTGGNTEAFF.

The rearrangement uses TRBV18 and TRBJ2-7; 10 bases line up with TRBD1. The CDR3 runs 16 residues. With V trimmed by 3 bases and J by 2 bases, 7 bases remained unmatched. Germline V CDR1 and CDR2: KGHSH, LQKENI. The CDR3 loop reads CASSPPDRGHPYEQYF. Here the CDR3 DNA reads TGTGCCAGCTCACCCCCCGACAGGGGGCATCCCTACGAGCAGTACTTC.

The chain is built from TRBV9 and TRBJ2-3; 8 nucleotides match TRBD1. CDR3 length equals 16 residues. V was clipped by 2 bases and J by 4 bases; unmatched bases: 9. Looked up from germline, CDR1 is SGDLS and CDR2 is YYNGEE. DNA for the CDR3: TGTGCCAGCAGCGTGAGGCAGCAGGGGGCTGCAGATACGCAGTATTTT. Its translation: CASSVRQQGAADTQYF.